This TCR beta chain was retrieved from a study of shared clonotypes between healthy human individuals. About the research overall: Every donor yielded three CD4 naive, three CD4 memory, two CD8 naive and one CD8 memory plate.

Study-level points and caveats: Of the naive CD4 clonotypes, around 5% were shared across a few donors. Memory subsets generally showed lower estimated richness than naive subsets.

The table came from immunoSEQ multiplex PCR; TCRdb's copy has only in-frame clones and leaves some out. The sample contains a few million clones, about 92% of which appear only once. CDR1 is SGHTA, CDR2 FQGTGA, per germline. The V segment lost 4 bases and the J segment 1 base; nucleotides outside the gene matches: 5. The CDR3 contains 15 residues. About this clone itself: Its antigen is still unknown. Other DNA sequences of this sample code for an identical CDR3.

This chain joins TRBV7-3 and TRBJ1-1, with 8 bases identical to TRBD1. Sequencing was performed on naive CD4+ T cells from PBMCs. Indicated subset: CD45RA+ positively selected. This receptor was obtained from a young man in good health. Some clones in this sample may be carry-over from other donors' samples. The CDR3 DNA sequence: TGTGCCAGCAGCTCAACCGGGACAGGGAACACTGAAGCTTTCTTT. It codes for CASSSTGTGNTEAFF.